These T cell receptor beta chains were read from a single sample in a study of shared T cell receptors in the human thymus. This table comes from immunoSEQ multiplex PCR, and its TCRdb copy is limited to in-frame clones, with some not included. The sample includes roughly 660,000 clones, roughly 90% of them seen just once. The same data also contributed to another study, on human thymus T cells.

Material: thymocytes. These TCRs come from a boy in the first two years of life with a congenital heart defect. Both conserved end residues are part of each CDR3. D genes are given only for firm matches. Clone size appears in some rows only: once, few, many, or a class for an expanded clone.

TRBJ2-1 | TRBV9 | TRBD2 | 16 | . | CASSQAPGLAVNEQFF | TGTGCCAGCAGCCAAGCACCGGGACTAGCGGTCAATGAGCAGTTCTTC
TRBJ2-7 | TRBV21-1 | . | 14 | . | CASSKGGPFYEQYF | TGTGCCAGCAGCAAAGGGGGCCCTTTCTACGAGCAGTACTTC
TRBJ1-2 | TRBV23-1 | . | 14 | once | CASSQSAANYGYTF | TGCGCCAGCAGTCAATCAGCGGCTAACTATGGCTACACCTTC
TRBJ2-1 | TRBV11-3 | TRBD2 | 17 | . | CASSLDTGTRKYNEQFF | TGTGCCAGCAGCTTAGACACCGGGACTAGAAAATACAATGAGCAGTTCTTC
TRBJ1-2 | TRBV25-1 | TRBD1 | 14 | . | CASSPWGQVGSYTF | TGTGCCAGCAGTCCCTGGGGACAGGTCGGCAGCTACACCTTC
TRBJ2-7 | TRBV28 | TRBD2 | 14 | . | CASTGPGLASEQYF | TGTGCCAGCACCGGACCGGGACTAGCGAGCGAGCAGTACTTC
TRBJ2-5 | TRBV27 | TRBD2 | 15 | . | CASRHLSSGGETQYF | TGTGCCAGCAGGCACCTTTCTAGCGGTGGGGAGACCCAGTACTTC
TRBJ1-2 | TRBV7-9 | TRBD1 | 16 | . | CASSLGPGQGTYGYTF | TGTGCCAGCAGCTTGGGCCCGGGACAGGGCACCTATGGCTACACCTTC
TRBJ2-1 | TRBV5-4 | . | 13 | few | CASSRHVYNEQFF | TGTGCCAGCAGCCGACATGTCTACAATGAGCAGTTCTTC
TRBJ2-1 | TRBV5-4 | . | 14 | . | CASSFGVLGDEQFF | TGTGCCAGCAGCTTCGGCGTCTTAGGGGATGAGCAGTTCTTC
TRBJ1-2 | TRBV5-6 | . | 16 | . | CASSLSQQAANYGYTF | TGTGCCAGCAGCTTGTCCCAACAGGCGGCTAACTATGGCTACACCTTC
TRBJ2-1 | TRBV20-1 | TRBD2 | 11 | . | CSAPTAPGGIF | TGCAGTGCTCCGACTGCACCCGGGGGGATCTTC
TRBJ1-5 | TRBV7-2 | . | 15 | . | CASSLNRDSNQPQHF | TGTGCCAGCAGCTTAAACAGGGATAGCAATCAGCCCCAGCATTTT
TRBJ2-7 | TRBV27 | TRBD2 | 15 | . | CASSHLAGEAYEQYF | TGTGCCAGCAGTCATCTAGCGGGAGAAGCCTACGAGCAGTACTTC
TRBJ1-5 | TRBV19 | . | 13 | . | CASTIGPGQPQHF | TGTGCCAGTACCATAGGGCCGGGGCAGCCCCAGCATTTT
TRBJ1-2 | TRBV5-3 | . | 15 | . | CARSLRQVPSYGYTF | TGTGCCAGAAGCTTGCGACAGGTCCCTAGCTATGGCTACACCTTC
TRBJ2-1 | TRBV28 | TRBD2 | 18 | . | CASSLCFPRLAGGGEQFF | TGTGCCAGCAGTTTATGCTTCCCTCGACTAGCGGGAGGCGGCGAGCAGTTCTTC
TRBJ2-5 | TRBV28 | TRBD1 | 19 | . | CASSSGTVWADNLQETQYF | TGTGCCAGCAGTTCTGGGACAGTTTGGGCAGACAACCTCCAAGAGACCCAGTACTTC